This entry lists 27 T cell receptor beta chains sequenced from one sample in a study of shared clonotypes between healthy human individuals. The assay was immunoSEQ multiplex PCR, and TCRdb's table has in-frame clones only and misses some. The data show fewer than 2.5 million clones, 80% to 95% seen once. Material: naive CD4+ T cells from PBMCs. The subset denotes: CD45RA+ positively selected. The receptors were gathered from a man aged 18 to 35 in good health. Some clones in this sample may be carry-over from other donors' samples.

CDR3: CASSILAGNYNEQFF. The DNA of the CDR3 is TGCGCCAGCAGCATACTAGCGGGGAACTACAATGAGCAGTTCTTC. The V gene is TRBV5-1, the J gene TRBJ2-1; 10 bases are a match to TRBD2. The CDR3 runs 15 residues. CDR1 SGHRS and CDR2 YFSETQ come from the germline V gene. With 4 bases clipped from V and 3 bases from J, the junction kept 4 bases outside the gene matches.

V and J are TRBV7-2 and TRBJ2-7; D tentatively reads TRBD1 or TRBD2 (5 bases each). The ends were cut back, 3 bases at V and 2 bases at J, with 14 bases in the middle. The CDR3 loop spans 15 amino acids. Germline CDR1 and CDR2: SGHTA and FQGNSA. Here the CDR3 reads CASSLTRDQPYEQYF. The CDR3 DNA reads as TGTGCCAGCAGCTTGACCCGGGACCAACCCTACGAGCAGTACTTC.

CDR3 DNA sequence: TGTGCCAGCAGTCGGATAGGGGGACCTTACGAGCAGTACTTC. Protein sequence: CASSRIGGPYEQYF. V gene TRBV5-4 combines with J gene TRBJ2-7, with D possibly TRBD1 on 6 matching bases. The germline V gene has CDR1 SGHNT and CDR2 YYREEE (reference sequence). The CDR3 extends over 14 amino acids. The ends were cut back, 5 bases at V and 4 bases at J, with 16 bases in the middle.

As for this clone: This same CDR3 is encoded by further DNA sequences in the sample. The CDR3 DNA reads TGTGCCAGCAGTTTGGTGGGTGAAAAACTGTTTTTT. The encoded protein is CASSLVGEKLFF. The chain employs TRBV28 and TRBJ1-4; no firm D call. Deletions cut 3 bases from V and 7 bases from J, with 6 bases between. Germline CDR1 reads MDHEN; CDR2 reads SYDVKM. This CDR3 has 12 amino acids.

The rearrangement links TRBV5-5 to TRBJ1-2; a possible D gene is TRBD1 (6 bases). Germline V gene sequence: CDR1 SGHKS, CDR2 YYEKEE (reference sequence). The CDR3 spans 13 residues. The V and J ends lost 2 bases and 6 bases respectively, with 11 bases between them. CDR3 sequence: CASSFWTEDGYTF. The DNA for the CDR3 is TGTGCCAGCAGCTTTTGGACAGAAGATGGCTACACCTTC.

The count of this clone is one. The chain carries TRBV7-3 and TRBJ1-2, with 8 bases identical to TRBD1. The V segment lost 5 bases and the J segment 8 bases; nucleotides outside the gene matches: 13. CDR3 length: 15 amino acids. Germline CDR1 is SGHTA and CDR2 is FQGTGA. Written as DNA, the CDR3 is TGTGCCAGCAGCACACCTTCGGGGACAGGACACGGCTACACCTTC. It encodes CASSTPSGTGHGYTF.

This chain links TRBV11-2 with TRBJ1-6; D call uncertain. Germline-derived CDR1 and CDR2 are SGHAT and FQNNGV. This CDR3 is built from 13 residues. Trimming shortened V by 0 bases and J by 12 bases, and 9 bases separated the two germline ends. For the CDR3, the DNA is TGTGCCAGCAGCTTAGACCGGGCCCAACCCCTCCACTTT. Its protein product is CASSLDRAQPLHF.

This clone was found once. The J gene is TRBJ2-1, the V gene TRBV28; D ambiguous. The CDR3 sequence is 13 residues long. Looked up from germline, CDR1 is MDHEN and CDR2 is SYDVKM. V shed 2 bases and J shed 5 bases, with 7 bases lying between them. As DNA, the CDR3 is TGTGCCAGCAGTTTACGGCCGGACAATGAGCAGTTCTTC. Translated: CASSLRPDNEQFF.

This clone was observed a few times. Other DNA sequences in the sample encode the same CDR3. This CDR3 is CASSPGTVNTGELFF. For the CDR3, the DNA is TGTGCCAGCAGCCCGGGGACAGTAAACACCGGGGAGCTGTTTTTT. The chain combines TRBV11-3 with TRBJ2-2, with 7 nucleotides matching TRBD1. V was pared by 5 bases and J by 2 bases, with 5 bases of the junction left unmatched. This CDR3 region has 15 residues. CDR1 is SGHNT, CDR2 YENEEA, per germline. The full variable domain, with the rest looked up from reference TRBV11-3 and TRBJ2-2, is EAGVVQSPRYKIIEKKQPVAFWCNPISGHNTLYWYLQNLGQGPELLIRYENEEAVDDSQLPKDRFSAERLKGVDSTLKIQPAELGDSAVYLCASSPGTVNTGELFFGEGSRLTVL.

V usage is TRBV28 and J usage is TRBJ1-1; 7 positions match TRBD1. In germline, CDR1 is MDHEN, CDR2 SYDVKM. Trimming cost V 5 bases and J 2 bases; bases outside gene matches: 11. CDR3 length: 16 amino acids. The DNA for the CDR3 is TGTGCCAGCAGTGGGCGAATGGGACAGTCTAACACTGAAGCTTTCTTT. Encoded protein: CASSGRMGQSNTEAFF.

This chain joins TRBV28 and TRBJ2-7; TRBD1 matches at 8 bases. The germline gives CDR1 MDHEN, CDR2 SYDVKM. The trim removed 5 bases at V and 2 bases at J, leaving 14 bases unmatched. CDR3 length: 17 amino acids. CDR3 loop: CASSPTRGTGDPYEQYF. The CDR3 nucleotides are TGTGCCAGCAGTCCCACTAGGGGGACAGGAGACCCCTACGAGCAGTACTTC.

This CDR3 reads CASSWLAGIPYEQYF. Here the CDR3 DNA reads TGTGCCAGCAGCTGGTTGGCGGGGATCCCCTACGAGCAGTACTTC. This chain links TRBV5-5 with TRBJ2-7; the D gene is possibly TRBD2 (6 bases). V shed 3 bases and J shed 2 bases, with 15 bases lying between them. The germline gives CDR1 SGHKS, CDR2 YYEKEE (reference sequence). This CDR3 spans 15 amino acids.

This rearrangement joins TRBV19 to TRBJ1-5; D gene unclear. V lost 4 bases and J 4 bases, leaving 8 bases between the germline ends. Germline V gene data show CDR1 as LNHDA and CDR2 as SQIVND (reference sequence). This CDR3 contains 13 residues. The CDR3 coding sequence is TGTGCCAGTAGTAGAGAGGGTAATCAGCCCCAGCATTTT. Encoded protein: CASSREGNQPQHF.

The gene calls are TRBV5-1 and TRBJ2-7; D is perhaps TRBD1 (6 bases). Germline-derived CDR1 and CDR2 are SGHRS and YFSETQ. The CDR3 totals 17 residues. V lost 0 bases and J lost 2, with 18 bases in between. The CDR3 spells CASSLGGRTDPTYEQYF. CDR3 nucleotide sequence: TGCGCCAGCAGCTTGGGGGGTAGGACAGACCCAACCTACGAGCAGTACTTC. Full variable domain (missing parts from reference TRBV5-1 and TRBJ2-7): KAGVTQTPRYLIKTRGQQVTLSCSPISGHRSVSWYQQTPGQGLQFLFEYFSETQRNKGNFPGRFSGRQFSNSRSEMNVSTLELGDSALYLCASSLGGRTDPTYEQYFGPGTRLTVT.

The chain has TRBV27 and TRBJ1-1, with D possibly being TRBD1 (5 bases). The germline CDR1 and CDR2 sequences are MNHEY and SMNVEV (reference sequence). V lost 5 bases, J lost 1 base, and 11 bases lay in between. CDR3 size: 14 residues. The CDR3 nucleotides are TGTGCCAGCAGTCCCCTGGGGGGGAACACTGAAGCTTTCTTT. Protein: CASSPLGGNTEAFF.

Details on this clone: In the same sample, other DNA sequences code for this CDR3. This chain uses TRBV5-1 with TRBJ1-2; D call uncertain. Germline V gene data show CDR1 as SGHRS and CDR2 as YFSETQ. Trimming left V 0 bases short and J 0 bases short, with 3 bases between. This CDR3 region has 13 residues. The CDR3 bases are TGCGCCAGCAGCTTGGAGTCTAACTATGGCTACACCTTC. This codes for CASSLESNYGYTF.

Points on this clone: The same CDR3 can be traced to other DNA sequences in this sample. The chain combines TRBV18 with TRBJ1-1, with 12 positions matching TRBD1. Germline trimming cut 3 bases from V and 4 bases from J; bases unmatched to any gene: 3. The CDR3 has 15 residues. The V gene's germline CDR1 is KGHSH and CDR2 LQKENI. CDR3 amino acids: CASSPGTGGITEAFF. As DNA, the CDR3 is TGTGCCAGCTCACCTGGGACAGGGGGCATCACTGAAGCTTTCTTT.

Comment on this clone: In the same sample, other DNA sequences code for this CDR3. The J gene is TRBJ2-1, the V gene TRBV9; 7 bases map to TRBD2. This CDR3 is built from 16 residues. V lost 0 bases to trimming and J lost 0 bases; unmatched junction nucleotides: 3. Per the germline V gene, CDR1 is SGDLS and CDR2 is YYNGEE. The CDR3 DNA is TGTGCCAGCAGCGTAGCAGGCGGGAGCTCCTACAATGAGCAGTTCTTC. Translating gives CASSVAGGSSYNEQFF.

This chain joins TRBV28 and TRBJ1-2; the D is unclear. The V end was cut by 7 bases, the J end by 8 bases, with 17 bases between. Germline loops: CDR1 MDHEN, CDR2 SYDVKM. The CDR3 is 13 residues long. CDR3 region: CASTWEGHRGYTF. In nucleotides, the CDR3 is TGTGCCAGCACCTGGGAGGGTCATCGGGGCTACACCTTC.

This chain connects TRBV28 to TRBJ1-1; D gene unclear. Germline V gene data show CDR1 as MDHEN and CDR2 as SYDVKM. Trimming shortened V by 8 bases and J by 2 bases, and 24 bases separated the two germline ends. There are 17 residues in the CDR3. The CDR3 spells CASRALGFGQTNTEAFF. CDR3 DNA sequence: TGTGCCAGCCGTGCCCTGGGGTTCGGGCAGACCAACACTGAAGCTTTCTTT.

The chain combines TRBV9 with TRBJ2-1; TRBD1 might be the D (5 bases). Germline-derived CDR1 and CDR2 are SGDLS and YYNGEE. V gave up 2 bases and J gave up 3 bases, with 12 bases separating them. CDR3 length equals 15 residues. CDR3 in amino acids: CASSVEGVHYNEQFF. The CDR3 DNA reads TGTGCCAGCAGCGTTGAAGGGGTACACTACAATGAGCAGTTCTTC. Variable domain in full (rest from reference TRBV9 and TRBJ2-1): DSGVTQTPKHLITATGQRVTLRCSPRSGDLSVYWYQQSLDQGLQFLIQYYNGEERAKGNILERFSAQQFPDLHSELNLSSLELGDSALYFCASSVEGVHYNEQFFGPGTRLTVL.

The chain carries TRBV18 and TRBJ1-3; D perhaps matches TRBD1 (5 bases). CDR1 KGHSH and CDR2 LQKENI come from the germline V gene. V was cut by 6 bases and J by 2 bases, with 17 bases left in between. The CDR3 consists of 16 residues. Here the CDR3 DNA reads TGTGCCAGCTCGGCCCTGGGGGGAGACCCTGGAAACACCATATATTTT. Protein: CASSALGGDPGNTIYF.

The CDR3 coding sequence is TGTGCCAGCAGCCCCGTGGCGGGAGTGACTAATGAGCAGTTCTTC. Its protein product is CASSPVAGVTNEQFF. V usage is TRBV7-2 and J usage is TRBJ2-1, with 7 bases identical to TRBD2. The CDR3 extends over 15 amino acids. Germline-derived CDR1 and CDR2 are SGHTA and FQGNSA. The V segment lost 5 bases and the J segment 7 bases; nucleotides outside the gene matches: 11.

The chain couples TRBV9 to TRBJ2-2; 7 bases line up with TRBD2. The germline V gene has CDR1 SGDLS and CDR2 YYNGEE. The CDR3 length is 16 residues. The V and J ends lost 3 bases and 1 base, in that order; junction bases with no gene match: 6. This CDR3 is CASSAGSSGNTGELFF. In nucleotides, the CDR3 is TGTGCCAGCAGCGCAGGGTCTAGCGGGAACACCGGGGAGCTGTTTTTT.

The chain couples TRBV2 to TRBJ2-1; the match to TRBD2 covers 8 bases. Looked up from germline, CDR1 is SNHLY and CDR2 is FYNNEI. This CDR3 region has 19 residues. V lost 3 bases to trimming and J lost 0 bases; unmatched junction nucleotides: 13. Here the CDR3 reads CASSDPLGVAGSSYNEQFF. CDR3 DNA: TGTGCCAGCAGTGACCCCCTGGGGGTAGCGGGAAGCTCCTACAATGAGCAGTTCTTC.

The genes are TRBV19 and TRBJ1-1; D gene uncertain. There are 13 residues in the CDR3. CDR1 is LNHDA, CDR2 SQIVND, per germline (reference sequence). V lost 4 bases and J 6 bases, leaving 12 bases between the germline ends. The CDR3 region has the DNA TGTGCCAGTAGTACTCCTCCCGCGCCTGAAGCTTTCTTT. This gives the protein CASSTPPAPEAFF.

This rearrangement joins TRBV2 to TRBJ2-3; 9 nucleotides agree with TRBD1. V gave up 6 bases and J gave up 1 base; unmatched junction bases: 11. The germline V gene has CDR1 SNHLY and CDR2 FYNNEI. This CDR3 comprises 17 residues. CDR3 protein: CASRNYRGQWGTDTQYF. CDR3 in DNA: TGTGCCAGCAGGAACTACAGGGGGCAGTGGGGCACAGATACGCAGTATTTT. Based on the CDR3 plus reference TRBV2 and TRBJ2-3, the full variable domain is EPEVTQTPSHQVTQMGQEVILRCVPISNHLYFYWYRQILGQKVEFLVSFYNNEISEKSEIFDDQFSVERPDGSNFTLKIRSTKLEDSAMYFCASRNYRGQWGTDTQYFGPGTRLTVL.